This TCR beta chain was documented in a study of T-cell reconstitution after alpha-beta-depleted transplantation in children. Unique molecular identifiers were built into the TCRbeta library. Each CDR3 protein gets one entry after TCRdb re-called the PCR reads with MiXCR. The sample lists under 7,000 distinct CDR3 sequences, roughly 14% occurring once. Points on this clonotype: Antigen: not known.

The study, taken as a whole, reports: For some patients, TCRbeta diversity was high at day 60 because of recipient T cells and thymic progenitors that survived. One year after transplant, T-cell counts and diversity came mostly from newly produced T cells. About two months after transplant, alpha-beta T cells reportedly came from several hundred expanded graft clones.

V was pared by 6 bases and J by 0 bases, with 5 bases between. The CDR3 covers 12 residues. Sequenced here: PBMCs, sampled before TCRalphabeta/CD19-depleted stem cell transplant. This receptor was taken from a boy younger than 18 with acute lymphoblastic leukemia, due to receive a stem cell transplant. This chain uses TRBV12-3 or TRBV12-4 with TRBJ1-1; D gene uncertain. The CDR3 nucleotides are TGTGCCAGCAGGGTAATGAACACTGAAGCTTTCTTT. Its protein is CASRVMNTEAFF.